The 17 T cell receptor beta chains below come from one sample, sequenced in a study of brain T cells in children with intractable seizures. TCRdb's copy holds only in-frame clones and misses some; the assay was immunoSEQ multiplex PCR. The sample contains more than 40,000 clones, over 75% of which appear only once. This specimen was peripheral blood, taken at surgery. Source of these receptors: a girl aged 2-10 years with tuberous sclerosis and intractable seizures.

For the CDR3, the DNA is TGTGCCAGCAGCCCGGACACGAACTATGGCTACACCTTC. Amino acid sequence: CASSPDTNYGYTF. The chain couples TRBV5-5 to TRBJ1-2, with a tentative D call TRBD1 (5 bases). The germline V gene encodes CDR1 SGHKS and CDR2 YYEKEE (reference sequence). The CDR3 runs 13 residues. The V and J ends lost 4 bases and 2 bases respectively, with 9 bases between them.

This clone has just one count. V gene TRBV27 combines with J gene TRBJ2-3; unclear D gene. The CDR3 runs 15 residues. CDR1 and CDR2 (germline): MNHEY, SMNVEV (reference sequence). The V end was cut by 5 bases, the J end by 4 bases, with 16 bases between. The CDR3 loop is CASSPQDGLADTQYF. The CDR3 coding sequence is TGTGCCAGCAGTCCCCAGGACGGCTTGGCAGATACGCAGTATTTT.

A single count supports this clone. This rearrangement joins TRBV5-1 to TRBJ2-5; D possibly corresponds to TRBD2 (6 bases). The CDR3 covers 14 residues. From germline, CDR1 is SGHRS and CDR2 YFSETQ. V lost 6 bases and J lost 9, with 21 bases in between. CDR3 protein: CASNPTADSGAQYF. The CDR3 nucleotides read TGCGCCAGCAACCCAACGGCGGACTCGGGGGCCCAGTACTTC.

This rearrangement joins TRBV12-5 to TRBJ1-2; D gene unclear. CDR3 length: 15 residues. Germline V gives CDR1 LGHNT, CDR2 FRNRAP. Trimming pared 6 bases from V and 0 bases from J, leaving 14 bases between. CDR3 sequence reads: CASGSLVPSNYGYTF. CDR3 nucleotide sequence: TGTGCTAGTGGCTCCTTGGTCCCTTCTAACTATGGCTACACCTTC.

Only one count was recorded for this clone. This chain joins TRBV9 and TRBJ1-2; no reliable D call. Trimming stripped 7 bases from V and 5 bases from J, with 12 bases between. Germline-derived CDR1 and CDR2 are SGDLS and YYNGEE. The CDR3 loop spans 12 amino acids. The CDR3 DNA follows: TGTGCCAGCGAGCGCCGCCCGTATGGCTACACCTTC. Translated, it gives CASERRPYGYTF.

This chain connects TRBV4-1 to TRBJ1-1; D not resolved. The V end was cut by 0 bases, the J end by 0 bases, with 8 bases between. The germline gives CDR1 MGHRA, CDR2 YSYEKL. This CDR3 region has 15 residues. CDR3 sequence (DNA): TGCGCCAGCAGCCAAGAGGGTAAGCTGAACACTGAAGCTTTCTTT. The encoded protein is CASSQEGKLNTEAFF.

This clone has just a few counts. This sequence joins TRBV6-1 and TRBJ2-5; no reliable D call. Trimming pared 0 bases from V and 9 bases from J, leaving 11 bases between. This CDR3 comprises 13 residues. Germline V gene lookup returns CDR1 MNHNS and CDR2 SASEGT. The CDR3 spells CASSEAGPSAQYF. CDR3 coding DNA: TGTGCCAGCAGTGAAGCAGGACCCTCAGCCCAGTACTTC.

The rearrangement joins TRBV5-5 to TRBJ1-4; D is unresolved. V shed 3 bases and J shed 0 bases, with 9 bases lying between them. The CDR3 loop spans 15 amino acids. The germline V gene encodes CDR1 SGHKS and CDR2 YYEKEE (reference sequence). In DNA form, the CDR3 reads TGTGCCAGCAGCTGGAGGGTGGCAACTAATGAAAAACTGTTTTTT. Its translation is CASSWRVATNEKLFF.

This clone was detected once. J is TRBJ2-1 and V is TRBV14; possible D gene TRBD2, 5 bases. CDR1 and CDR2 from the germline V gene are SGHDN and FVKESK. V lost 2 bases to trimming and J lost 7 bases, with 9 bases between them. This CDR3 spans 13 amino acids. The CDR3 here is CASSQTSRNEQFF. CDR3 sequence (DNA): TGTGCCAGCAGCCAAACTAGTAGGAATGAGCAGTTCTTC.

The chain links TRBV6-1 to TRBJ1-5; D perhaps matches TRBD1 (5 bases). This CDR3 has 14 amino acids. V was pared by 2 bases and J by 9 bases, with 14 bases between. The germline gives CDR1 MNHNS, CDR2 SASEGT. CDR3 sequence: CASSEFQGNWPQHF. The CDR3 coding sequence is TGTGCCAGCAGTGAATTTCAGGGTAATTGGCCCCAGCATTTT.

This clone was counted a single time. The V and J genes are TRBV5-4 and TRBJ2-1; 10 bases are a match to TRBD2. The germline V gene has CDR1 SGHNT and CDR2 YYREEE (reference sequence). The CDR3 runs to 15 residues. Trimming cost V 0 bases and J 7 bases; bases outside gene matches: 4. In DNA form, the CDR3 reads TGTGCCAGCAGCTTGGAAGCGGGGGGGCCGAATGAGCAGTTCTTC. Translation gives CASSLEAGGPNEQFF.

The V and J genes are TRBV6-5 and TRBJ2-7; D is perhaps TRBD1 (6 bases). The CDR3 length is 14 residues. Germline CDR1 MNHEY, CDR2 SVGAGI. The V end lost 0 bases, the J end lost 7 bases, and 13 bases lay between the germline ends. The DNA of the CDR3 is TGTGCCAGCAGTTACTCCAGAGGGGGTGCTGAGCAGTACTTC. This gives the protein CASSYSRGGAEQYF.

This clone was seen only once. V is TRBV7-8 and J is TRBJ2-6, with 7 positions matching TRBD1. The length of the CDR3 is 19 residues. V was pared by 2 bases and J by 1 base, with 11 bases of the junction left unmatched. Germline lookup yields CDR1 SGHVS and CDR2 FQNEAQ. CDR3 amino acids: CASSLTPGTAASGANVLTF. In DNA, the CDR3 is TGTGCCAGCAGCTTAACACCCGGGACAGCTGCTTCTGGGGCCAACGTCCTGACTTTC.

The gene calls are TRBV5-1 and TRBJ2-5; the D is unclear. V lost 1 base and J lost 0, with 7 bases in between. Germline CDR1 reads SGHRS; CDR2 reads YFSETQ. CDR3 length equals 14 residues. This CDR3 is CASSLSKYQETQYF. CDR3 nucleotides: TGCGCCAGCAGCTTGTCCAAGTACCAAGAGACCCAGTACTTC.

V usage is TRBV20-1 and J usage is TRBJ1-5, with 9 positions matching TRBD1. Unmatched junction bases numbered 17, after V lost 3 bases and J lost 5 bases. Germline V gene data show CDR1 as DFQATT and CDR2 as SNEGSKA (reference sequence). The CDR3 is made up of 18 amino acids. CDR3 bases: TGCAGTGCTAGTTCCACGGGACAGGGCCTCTCTCGGGATCAGCCCCAGCATTTT. Protein sequence: CSASSTGQGLSRDQPQHF.

The chain combines TRBV20-1 with TRBJ2-1, with D perhaps TRBD1 or TRBD2 (5 bases each). Trimming left V 6 bases short and J 7 bases short, with 10 bases between. CDR1 is DFQATT, CDR2 SNEGSKA, per germline (reference sequence). CDR3 length: 11 amino acids. The CDR3 loop is CSAMRGNEQFF. The CDR3 region has the DNA TGCAGTGCCATGAGGGGTAATGAGCAGTTCTTC.

The rearrangement joins TRBV5-1 to TRBJ1-1, with TRBD1 as a possible D gene (6 bases). V was shortened by 0 bases and J by 7 bases, with 10 bases between the two germline ends. The CDR3 has 13 amino acids. Germline V gene lookup returns CDR1 SGHRS and CDR2 YFSETQ. CDR3 in amino acids: CASSLDREYEAFF. The CDR3, as DNA: TGCGCCAGCAGCTTGGACAGGGAGTATGAAGCTTTCTTT.